The 25 T cell receptor beta chains below come from one sample, sequenced in a study of patients and donors after allogeneic stem cell transplantation (dated by TCRdb to 2020 to 2022). Library generation was performed with RT-PCR. Data came from a NextSeq 550. Clones were called with MiXCR by TCRdb after fastp trimmed the public reads at Q25, and only in-frame beta chains were retained. Each CDR3 protein appears once, grouped with its most common genes and DNA. Within this sample are about 960,000 distinct CDR3 sequences, with over 15% of them counted one time only. Around 5.5% of the sample belongs to the ten largest clones. The specimen was blood, either unsorted or a sorted T cell fraction (not recorded which). The receptors stem from a human donor who was either an allogeneic HSCT recipient or a stem cell or donor lymphocyte infusion donor (not recorded which). It is not recorded whose cells these are; they may come from a transplant donor.

V gene TRBV6-1 combines with J gene TRBJ2-5; 10 bases map to TRBD1. Germline CDR1 is MNHNS and CDR2 is SASEGT. The CDR3 runs 13 residues. Trimming cost V 7 bases and J 4 bases; bases outside gene matches: 3. CDR3 amino acids: CASTTGGGETQYF. In nucleotides, the CDR3 is TGTGCCAGCACGACAGGGGGCGGAGAGACCCAGTACTTC.

This clonotype has a handful of counts. The V and J genes are TRBV7-3 and TRBJ2-1; 8 nucleotides match TRBD2. This CDR3 comprises 18 residues. From germline, CDR1 is SGHTA and CDR2 FQGTGA. The J segment lost 5 bases and the V segment lost 3 bases, leaving 15 bases of the junction unmatched. CDR3 residues: CASSLEGLIGTSHNEQFF. Written as DNA, the CDR3 is TGTGCCAGCAGCTTGGAGGGCCTGATAGGGACTAGTCACAATGAGCAGTTCTTC.

This clonotype was observed a few times. The gene calls are TRBV24-1 and TRBJ1-5, with D perhaps TRBD1 (5 bases). Germline lookup yields CDR1 KGHDR and CDR2 SFDVKD. The CDR3 runs to 15 residues. Between the trimmed V and J ends, which lost 4 bases and 3 bases, there was a span of 12 bases. CDR3: CATSDGRGHNQPQHF. The CDR3 coding sequence is TGTGCCACCAGTGACGGGAGGGGTCACAATCAGCCCCAGCATTTT.

This rearrangement joins TRBV9 to TRBJ2-7, with a possible D match to TRBD1 (6 bases). V was pared by 4 bases and J by 4 bases, with 12 bases between. CDR1 is SGDLS and CDR2 is YYNGEE in the germline V gene. The CDR3 is 13 residues long. The CDR3 spells CASSKQGRYEQYF. The CDR3 DNA follows: TGTGCCAGCAGCAAACAGGGAAGGTACGAGCAGTACTTC.

This sequence joins TRBV6-2 or TRBV6-3 and TRBJ2-7; 11 bases match TRBD2. This CDR3 is 16 amino acids long. The germline V gene has CDR1 MNHEY and CDR2 SVGEGT. The V segment lost 5 bases and the J segment 0 bases; nucleotides outside the gene matches: 6. CDR3 DNA sequence: TGTGCCAGCAGTCAATTAGCGGGAGGGAACTCCTACGAGCAGTACTTC. Translated: CASSQLAGGNSYEQYF.

This clonotype turned up a few times. Here the CDR3 omits its conserved ending phenylalanine or tryptophan, so a read error is the likely source. V usage is TRBV24-1 and J usage is TRBJ2-3, with unresolved D. Looked up from germline, CDR1 is KGHDR and CDR2 is SFDVKD. Trimming took off 3 bases at V and 2 bases at J, with 2 bases between the two ends. The CDR3 loop spans 12 amino acids. The CDR3 DNA is TGTGCCACCAGTGATCACACAGATACGCAGTATCTT. Protein product: CATSDHTDTQYL.

CDR3 sequence reads: CASSLVGGVSEAFF. In DNA, the CDR3 is TGTGCCAGCAGCTTAGTAGGTGGTGTTTCTGAAGCTTTCTTT. This chain connects TRBV7-9 to TRBJ1-1, with unresolved D. CDR1 is SEHNR and CDR2 is FQNEAQ in the germline V gene (reference sequence). This CDR3 has 14 residues. Trimming removed 1 base from V and 6 bases from J, with 12 bases in between.

V and J are TRBV30 and TRBJ2-1, with 10 bases matching TRBD1. The CDR3 runs 13 residues. From germline, CDR1 is GTSNPN and CDR2 SVGIG (reference sequence). CDR3 in amino acids: CARGGTGVDEQFF. CDR3 DNA sequence: TGTGCTAGAGGGGGGACAGGGGTTGATGAGCAGTTCTTC. The full variable domain, in which reference TRBV30 and TRBJ2-1 provide the parts outside the CDR3, is SQTIHQWPATLVQPVGSPLSLECTVEGTSNPNLYWYRQAAGRGLQLLFYSVGIGQISSEVPQNLSASRPQDRQFILSSKKLLLSDSGFYLCARGGTGVDEQFFGPGTRLTVL.

This clonotype appeared once. The chain's CDR3 is CASSWGSSAVNYEQYF. Written as DNA, the CDR3 is TGTGCCAGCAGCTGGGGCTCTAGCGCGGTGAACTACGAGCAGTACTTC. This chain joins TRBV12-3 or TRBV12-4 and TRBJ2-7, with a tentative D call TRBD2 (6 bases). Trimming pared 6 bases from V and 3 bases from J, leaving 21 bases between. CDR3 length: 16 residues.

The CDR3 reads CSAGGDYKGDTQYF. CDR3 DNA sequence: TGCAGTGCTGGGGGGGACTATAAGGGAGATACGCAGTATTTT. V gene TRBV20-1 combines with J gene TRBJ2-3; 7 nucleotides align to TRBD2. The CDR3 extends over 14 amino acids. Germline loops: CDR1 DFQATT, CDR2 SNEGSKA (reference sequence). V lost 5 bases, J lost 5 bases, and 10 bases stayed unmatched.

This clonotype was seen a handful of times. CDR3 coding DNA: TGTGCCAGCACTAGACAGGGGGCAGGCTACGAGCAGTACTTC. It codes for CASTRQGAGYEQYF. The chain is built from TRBV5-5 and TRBJ2-7; 10 positions agree with TRBD1. Germline V gives CDR1 SGHKS, CDR2 YYEKEE (reference sequence). Trimming took 6 bases from V and 3 from J; bases not matched to a gene: 6. The CDR3 is made up of 14 amino acids.

The chain uses TRBV6-5 and TRBJ1-1, with D perhaps matching TRBD1 (6 bases). V lost 2 bases to trimming and J lost 1 base, with 11 bases between them. The CDR3 totals 15 residues. Germline-derived CDR1 and CDR2 are MNHEY and SVGAGI. Here the CDR3 reads CASSYRGTTNTEAFF. The CDR3 nucleotides read TGTGCCAGCAGTTACCGAGGGACAACGAACACTGAAGCTTTCTTT.

This clonotype showed up many times. CDR3 sequence reads: CASSSGVNTEAFF. CDR3 sequence (DNA): TGTGCCAGCAGCTCTGGAGTGAACACTGAAGCTTTCTTT. The chain joins TRBV7-3 to TRBJ1-1; D is uncertain. This CDR3 is built from 13 residues. Per germline, CDR1 SGHTA and CDR2 FQGTGA. Trimming took off 4 bases at V and 0 bases at J, with 6 bases between the two ends.

The rearrangement joins TRBV5-1 to TRBJ2-1; TRBD2 is a possible D gene (5 bases). Trimming pared 0 bases from V and 4 bases from J, leaving 8 bases between. Per germline, CDR1 SGHRS and CDR2 YFSETQ. CDR3 size: 14 residues. CDR3 in amino acids: CASSLGGEYNEQFF. The CDR3 DNA is TGCGCCAGCAGCTTGGGGGGAGAGTACAATGAGCAGTTCTTC.

The CDR3 here is CAISVGGANYGYTF. In DNA, the CDR3 is TGTGCCATCAGTGTCGGGGGGGCTAACTATGGCTACACCTTC. The chain combines TRBV10-3 with TRBJ1-2, with TRBD1 as a possible D gene (5 bases). V was shortened by 4 bases and J by 0 bases, with 9 bases between the two germline ends. CDR1 is ENHRY, CDR2 SYGVKD, per germline. This CDR3 has 14 residues.

A few counts support this clonotype. J is TRBJ1-4 and V is TRBV9; TRBD1 might be the D (6 bases). Germline V lookup: CDR1 SGDLS, CDR2 YYNGEE. This CDR3 is 16 amino acids long. V lost 0 bases and J 4 bases, leaving 13 bases between the germline ends. The CDR3 loop reads CASSVEGTRNNEKLFF. The CDR3 nucleotides read TGTGCCAGCAGCGTAGAGGGGACACGAAATAATGAAAAACTGTTTTTT.

This clonotype was found a few times. The genes are TRBV4-1 and TRBJ2-7, with D perhaps matching TRBD1 (5 bases). Germline V gene sequence: CDR1 MGHRA, CDR2 YSYEKL. The CDR3 extends over 14 amino acids. Trimming shortened V by 1 base and J by 4 bases, and 11 bases separated the two germline ends. As DNA, the CDR3 is TGCGCCAGCAGCCAAGTAGACTCAGGGTACGAGCAGTACTTC. It yields the protein CASSQVDSGYEQYF.

The genes are TRBV27 and TRBJ1-4, with D unresolved. Germline V CDR1 and CDR2: MNHEY, SMNVEV (reference sequence). With 6 bases removed from V and 6 bases from J, the gap between germline ends came to 11 bases. This CDR3 contains 13 residues. The CDR3 DNA sequence: TGTGCCAGCAGCCCTGGGTGGGATGAAAAACTGTTTTTT. This gives the protein CASSPGWDEKLFF.

This clonotype occurred a few times. The chain couples TRBV29-1 to TRBJ1-1; TRBD1 aligns across 7 bases. The CDR3 contains 10 residues. Per germline, CDR1 SQVTM and CDR2 ANQGSEA. V was clipped by 7 bases and J by 8 bases; unmatched bases: 4. The CDR3, as DNA: TGCAGCGGGACGGACAGGGAAGCTTTCTTT. Translating it yields CSGTDREAFF.

The chain combines TRBV4-1 with TRBJ2-3; no clear D. V lost 1 base and J 7 bases, leaving 18 bases between the germline ends. Looked up from germline, CDR1 is MGHRA and CDR2 is YSYEKL. The CDR3 covers 16 residues. DNA of the CDR3: TGCGCCAGCAGCCAAGCAGGCTTAAACCCCCCGAATACGCAGTATTTT. Residues: CASSQAGLNPPNTQYF.

The chain combines TRBV7-2 with TRBJ1-4; no clear D gene. The CDR3 loop spans 16 amino acids. In germline, CDR1 is SGHTA, CDR2 FQGNSA. V was trimmed by 1 base and J by 0 bases, leaving 9 bases between them. Written as DNA, the CDR3 is TGTGCCAGCAGCTTAGAGGGCCGAGCAACTAATGAAAAACTGTTTTTT. Protein sequence: CASSLEGRATNEKLFF.

The chain links TRBV20-1 to TRBJ2-1; 7 bases align to TRBD1. The CDR3 totals 17 residues. The J segment lost 8 bases and the V segment lost 0 bases, leaving 16 bases of the junction unmatched. Looked up from germline, CDR1 is DFQATT and CDR2 is SNEGSKA (reference sequence). The CDR3 DNA is TGCAGTGCTAGAGATTTTATCGGGGCAGGGGGATGGGATGAGCAGTTCTTC. Protein product: CSARDFIGAGGWDEQFF.

The table lists this clonotype with a few counts. The V gene is TRBV29-1, the J gene TRBJ1-2, with D unresolved. Trimming removed 6 bases at V and 4 bases at J, with 18 bases between. The CDR3 has 14 amino acids. Germline assignment: CDR1 SQVTM and CDR2 ANQGSEA. The CDR3 region is CSVPTTLGFYGYTF. CDR3 sequence (DNA): TGCAGCGTCCCGACAACTCTGGGCTTCTATGGCTACACCTTC.

The sample holds one count of this clonotype. V is TRBV6-2 or TRBV6-3 and J is TRBJ2-5; 10 bases align to TRBD1. The CDR3 consists of 16 residues. Germline loops: CDR1 MNHEY, CDR2 SVGEGT. The trim removed 8 bases at V and 5 bases at J, leaving 14 bases unmatched. In DNA form, the CDR3 reads TGTGCCAGCGGTACCCCCGGGACAGGGGAGCGGGAGACCCAGTACTTC. This gives the protein CASGTPGTGERETQYF.

This clonotype occurred a few times. This rearrangement joins TRBV27 to TRBJ2-7, with D unresolved. Looked up from germline, CDR1 is MNHEY and CDR2 is SMNVEV (reference sequence). With 5 bases removed from V and 4 bases from J, the gap between germline ends came to 12 bases. The CDR3 is 13 amino acids. In DNA, the CDR3 is TGTGCCAGCAGTGGCTACGGTCCTTACGAGCAGTACTTC. This codes for CASSGYGPYEQYF.